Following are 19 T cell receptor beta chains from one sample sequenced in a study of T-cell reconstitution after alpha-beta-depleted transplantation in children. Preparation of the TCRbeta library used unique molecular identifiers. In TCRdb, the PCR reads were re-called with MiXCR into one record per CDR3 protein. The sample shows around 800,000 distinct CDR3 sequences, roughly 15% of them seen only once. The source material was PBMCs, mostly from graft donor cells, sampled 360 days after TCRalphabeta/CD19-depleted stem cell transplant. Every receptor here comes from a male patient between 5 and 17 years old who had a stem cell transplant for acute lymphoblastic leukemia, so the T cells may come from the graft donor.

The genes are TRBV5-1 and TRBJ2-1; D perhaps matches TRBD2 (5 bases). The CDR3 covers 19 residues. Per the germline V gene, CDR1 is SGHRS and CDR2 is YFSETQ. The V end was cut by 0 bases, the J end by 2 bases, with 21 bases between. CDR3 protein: CASSLGNMIRRFTYNEQFF. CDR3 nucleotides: TGCGCCAGCAGCTTGGGAAATATGATCAGGAGGTTCACCTACAATGAGCAGTTCTTC.

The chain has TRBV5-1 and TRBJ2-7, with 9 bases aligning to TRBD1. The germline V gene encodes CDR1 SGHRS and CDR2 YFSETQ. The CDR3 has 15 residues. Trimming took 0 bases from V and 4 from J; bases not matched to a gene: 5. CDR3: CASSLVGTGRYEQYF. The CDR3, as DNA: TGCGCCAGCAGCTTGGTTGGGACAGGGAGGTACGAGCAGTACTTC.

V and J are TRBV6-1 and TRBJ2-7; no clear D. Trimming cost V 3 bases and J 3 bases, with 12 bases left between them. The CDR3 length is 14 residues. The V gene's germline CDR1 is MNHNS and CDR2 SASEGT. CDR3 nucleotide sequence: TGTGCCAGCAGTGAGTTCTCGGTTTACTACGAGCAGTACTTC. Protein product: CASSEFSVYYEQYF.

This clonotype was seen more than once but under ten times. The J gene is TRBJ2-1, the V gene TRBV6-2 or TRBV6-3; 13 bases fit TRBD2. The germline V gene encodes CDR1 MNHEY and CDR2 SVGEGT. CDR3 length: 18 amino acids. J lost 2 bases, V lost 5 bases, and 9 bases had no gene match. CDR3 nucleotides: TGTGCCAGCAGTACCTGGTTACTAGCGGGAGGGGCCTACAATGAGCAGTTCTTC. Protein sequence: CASSTWLLAGGAYNEQFF.

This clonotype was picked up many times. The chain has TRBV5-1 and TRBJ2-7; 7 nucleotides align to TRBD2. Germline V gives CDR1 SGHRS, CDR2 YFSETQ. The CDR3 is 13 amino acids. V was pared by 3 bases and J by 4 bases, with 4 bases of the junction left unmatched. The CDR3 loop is CASSWDYYYEQYF. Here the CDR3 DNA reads TGCGCCAGCAGCTGGGACTACTATTACGAGCAGTACTTC. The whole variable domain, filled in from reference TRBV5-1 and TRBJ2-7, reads KAGVTQTPRYLIKTRGQQVTLSCSPISGHRSVSWYQQTPGQGLQFLFEYFSETQRNKGNFPGRFSGRQFSNSRSEMNVSTLELGDSALYLCASSWDYYYEQYFGPGTRLTVT.

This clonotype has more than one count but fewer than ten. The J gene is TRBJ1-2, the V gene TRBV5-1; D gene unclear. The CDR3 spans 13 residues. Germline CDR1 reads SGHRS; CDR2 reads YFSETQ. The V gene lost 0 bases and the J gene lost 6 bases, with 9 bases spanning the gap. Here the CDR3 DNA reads TGCGCCAGCAGCTTGGCCCCGACGGATGGCTACACCTTC. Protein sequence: CASSLAPTDGYTF.

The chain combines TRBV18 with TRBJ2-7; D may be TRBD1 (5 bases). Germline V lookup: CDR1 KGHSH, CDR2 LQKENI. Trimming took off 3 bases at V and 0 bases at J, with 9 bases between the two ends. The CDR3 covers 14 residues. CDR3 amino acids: CASSPDKNSYEQYF. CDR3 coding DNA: TGTGCCAGCTCACCGGACAAAAACTCCTACGAGCAGTACTTC.

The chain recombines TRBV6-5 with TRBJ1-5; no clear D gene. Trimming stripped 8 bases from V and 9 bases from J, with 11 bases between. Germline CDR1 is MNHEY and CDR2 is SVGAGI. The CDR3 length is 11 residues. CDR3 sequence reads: CASGLGGPQHF. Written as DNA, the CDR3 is TGTGCCAGCGGGCTGGGAGGGCCCCAGCATTTT.

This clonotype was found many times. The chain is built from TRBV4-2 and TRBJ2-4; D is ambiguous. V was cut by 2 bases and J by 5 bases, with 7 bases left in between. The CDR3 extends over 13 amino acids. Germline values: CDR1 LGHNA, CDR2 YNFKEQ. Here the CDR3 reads CASSQPIENIQYF. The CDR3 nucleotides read TGTGCCAGCAGCCAACCTATAGAAAACATTCAGTACTTC.

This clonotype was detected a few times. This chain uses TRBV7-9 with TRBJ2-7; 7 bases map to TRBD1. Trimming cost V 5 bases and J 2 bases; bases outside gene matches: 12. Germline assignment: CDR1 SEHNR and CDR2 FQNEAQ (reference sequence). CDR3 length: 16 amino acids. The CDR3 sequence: CASSPRGSRAPYEQYF. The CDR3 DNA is TGTGCCAGCAGCCCCAGGGGGAGCAGGGCGCCCTACGAGCAGTACTTC.

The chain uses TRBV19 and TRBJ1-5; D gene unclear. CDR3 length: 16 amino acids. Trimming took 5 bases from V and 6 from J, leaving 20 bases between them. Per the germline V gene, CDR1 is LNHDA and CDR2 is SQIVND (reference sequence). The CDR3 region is CASSLKLRGGGQPQHF. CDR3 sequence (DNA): TGTGCCAGTAGTCTCAAACTGCGGGGTGGCGGTCAGCCCCAGCATTTT.

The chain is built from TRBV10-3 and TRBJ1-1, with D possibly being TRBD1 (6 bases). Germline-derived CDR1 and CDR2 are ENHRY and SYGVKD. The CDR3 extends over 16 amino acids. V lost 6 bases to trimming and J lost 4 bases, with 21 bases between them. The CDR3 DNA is TGTGCCATCAGGGTGGGAGTACAGGGCTTTGGCACTGAAGCTTTCTTT. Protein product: CAIRVGVQGFGTEAFF.

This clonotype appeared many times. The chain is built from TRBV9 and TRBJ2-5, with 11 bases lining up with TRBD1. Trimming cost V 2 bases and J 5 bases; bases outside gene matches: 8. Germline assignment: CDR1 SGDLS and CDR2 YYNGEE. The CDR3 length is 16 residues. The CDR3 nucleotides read TGTGCCAGCAGCGTTAACCGGGACAGGGGGGAGGAGACCCAGTACTTC. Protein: CASSVNRDRGEETQYF.

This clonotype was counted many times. CDR3 region: CATSRDPYSSSHTEAFF. Here the CDR3 DNA reads TGTGCCACCAGCAGAGATCCTTACAGCTCAAGTCACACTGAAGCTTTCTTT. The chain recombines TRBV15 with TRBJ1-1; D unclear. This CDR3 has 17 amino acids. The V and J ends lost 0 bases and 3 bases respectively, with 17 bases between them. Germline assignment: CDR1 LNHNV and CDR2 YYDKDF (reference sequence). Together with reference TRBV15 and TRBJ1-1, the CDR3 gives the full variable domain: DAMVIQNPRYQVTQFGKPVTLSCSQTLNHNVMYWYQQKSSQAPKLLFHYYDKDFNNEADTPDNFQSRRPNTSFCFLDIRSPGLGDTAMYLCATSRDPYSSSHTEAFFGQGTRLTVV.

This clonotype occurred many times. CDR3 loop: CASSQAGIFNEQFF. CDR3 in DNA: TGTGCCAGCAGCCAAGCCGGGATTTTCAATGAGCAGTTCTTC. The chain carries TRBV11-3 and TRBJ2-1, with a tentative D call TRBD2 (5 bases). This CDR3 comprises 14 residues. V was clipped by 5 bases and J by 6 bases, with 14 bases between them. CDR1 is SGHNT and CDR2 is YENEEA in the germline V gene.

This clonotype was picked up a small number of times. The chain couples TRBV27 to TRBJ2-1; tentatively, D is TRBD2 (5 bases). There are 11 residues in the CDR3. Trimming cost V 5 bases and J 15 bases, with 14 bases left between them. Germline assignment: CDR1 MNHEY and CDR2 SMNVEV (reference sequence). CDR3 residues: CASSPGIRRFF. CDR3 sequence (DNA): TGTGCCAGCAGTCCCGGGATAAGGAGGTTCTTC.

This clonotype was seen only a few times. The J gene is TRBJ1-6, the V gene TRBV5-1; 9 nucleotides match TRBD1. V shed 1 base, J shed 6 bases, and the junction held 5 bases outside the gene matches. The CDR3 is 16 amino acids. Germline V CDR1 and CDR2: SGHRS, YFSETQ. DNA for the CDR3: TGCGCCAGCAGCTTGACCCTGACAGGGGGTAATTCACCCCTCCACTTT. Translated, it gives CASSLTLTGGNSPLHF.

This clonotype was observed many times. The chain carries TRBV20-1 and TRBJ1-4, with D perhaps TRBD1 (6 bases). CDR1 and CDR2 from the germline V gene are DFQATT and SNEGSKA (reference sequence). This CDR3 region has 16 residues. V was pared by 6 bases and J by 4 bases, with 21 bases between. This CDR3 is CSAPQGVRRSNEKLFF. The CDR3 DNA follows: TGCAGTGCGCCACAGGGAGTTCGAAGGAGTAATGAAAAACTGTTTTTT.

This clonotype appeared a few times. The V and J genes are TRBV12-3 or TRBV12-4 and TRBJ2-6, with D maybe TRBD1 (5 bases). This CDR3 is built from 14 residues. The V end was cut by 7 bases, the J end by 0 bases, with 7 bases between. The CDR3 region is CASTGHSGANVLTF. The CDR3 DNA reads TGTGCCAGCACAGGGCACTCTGGGGCCAACGTCCTGACTTTC.